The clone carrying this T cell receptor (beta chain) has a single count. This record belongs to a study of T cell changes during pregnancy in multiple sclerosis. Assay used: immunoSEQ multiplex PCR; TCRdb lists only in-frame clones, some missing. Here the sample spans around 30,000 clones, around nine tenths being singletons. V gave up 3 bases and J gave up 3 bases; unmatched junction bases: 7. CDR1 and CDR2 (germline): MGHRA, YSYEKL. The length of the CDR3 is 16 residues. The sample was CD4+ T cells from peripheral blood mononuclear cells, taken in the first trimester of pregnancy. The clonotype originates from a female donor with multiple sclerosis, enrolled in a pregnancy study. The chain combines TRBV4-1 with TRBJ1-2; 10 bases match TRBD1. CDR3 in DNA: TGCGCCAGCAGCCATGTGGGGACAGGGGTGGACTATGGCTACACCTTC. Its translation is CASSHVGTGVDYGYTF.